Following are 9 T cell receptor beta chains from one sample sequenced in a study of PD-1 blockade in mismatch repair-deficient tumors. Only in-frame clones appear in the TCRdb table, and some are missing; sequencing was by immunoSEQ multiplex PCR. The sample lists just under 65,000 clones, around 89% seen once, with around 13% in the top ten. Sequencing was performed on peripheral blood, taken 52 weeks after starting pembrolizumab. The receptors here all came from an adult with mismatch repair-deficient cancer.

The chain recombines TRBV7-2 with TRBJ1-1; TRBD1 might be the D (6 bases). The CDR3 is made up of 19 amino acids. With 2 bases removed from V and 4 bases from J, the gap between germline ends came to 26 bases. CDR1 SGHTA and CDR2 FQGNSA come from the germline V gene. CDR3 nucleotide sequence: TGTGCCAGCAGCTTACTCGGCTTTGGGGGGCGCTGGGGCCGCACTGAAGCTTTCTTT. It yields the protein CASSLLGFGGRWGRTEAFF. The whole variable domain, remainder taken from reference TRBV7-2 and TRBJ1-1, is GAGVSQSPSNKVTEKGKDVELRCDPISGHTALYWYRQSLGQGLEFLIYFQGNSAPDKSGLPSDRFSAERTGGSVSTLTIQRTQQEDSAVYLCASSLLGFGGRWGRTEAFFGQGTRLTVV.

The chain couples TRBV6-6 to TRBJ2-3; 8 bases agree with TRBD1. The CDR3 consists of 16 residues. CDR1 is MNHNY, CDR2 SVGAGI, per germline (reference sequence). V trimming: 4 bases; J trimming: 0 bases; junction bases outside the gene matches: 6. The CDR3 sequence is CASSSGTGASTDTQYF. The CDR3 bases are TGTGCCAGCAGTTCCGGGACAGGAGCGAGCACAGATACGCAGTATTTT.

J is TRBJ2-7 and V is TRBV5-6; no firm D call. This CDR3 has 13 amino acids. V gave up 0 bases and J gave up 1 base, with 5 bases separating them. CDR1 and CDR2 from the germline V gene are SGHDT and YYEEEE. The CDR3 bases are TGTGCCAGCAGCTTGGTCGAGTCCTACGAGCAGTACTTC. This sequence encodes CASSLVESYEQYF.

V gene TRBV9 combines with J gene TRBJ1-2; D gene ambiguous. The germline V gene has CDR1 SGDLS and CDR2 YYNGEE. The V gene lost 3 bases and the J gene lost 6 bases, with 15 bases spanning the gap. The CDR3 consists of 14 residues. The CDR3 loop reads CASSAGRFGNGYTF. The CDR3 DNA is TGTGCCAGCAGCGCTGGACGGTTCGGGAATGGCTACACCTTC.

The V call is TRBV11-3, the J call TRBJ2-1; D is unclear. The CDR3 has 12 amino acids. In germline, CDR1 is SGHNT, CDR2 YENEEA. The V end lost 1 base, the J end lost 8 bases, and 6 bases lay between the germline ends. The CDR3: CASSLGVDEQFF. The CDR3 nucleotides read TGTGCCAGCAGCTTAGGGGTGGATGAGCAGTTCTTC.

This clone has just a few counts. The CDR3 loop is CASSLNSLYGYTF. DNA of the CDR3: TGCGCCAGCAGCTTGAACAGCCTCTATGGCTACACCTTC. The gene calls are TRBV5-1 and TRBJ1-2; the D is unclear. The CDR3 loop spans 13 amino acids. Deletions cut 1 base from V and 4 bases from J, with 8 bases between. Germline V gives CDR1 SGHRS, CDR2 YFSETQ.

This chain joins TRBV21-1 and TRBJ1-3; TRBD1 was called by the table and not checked on the DNA. TRBV21-1 is flagged as a pseudogene. This CDR3 spans 18 amino acids. CDR3 residues: CASSKNELDRSSGNTIYF. CDR3 bases: TGTGCCAGCAGCAAGAATGAGCTGGACAGGAGCTCTGGAAACACCATATATTTT.

The J gene is TRBJ1-1, the V gene TRBV6-4; TRBD1 aligns across 9 bases. CDR1 and CDR2 (germline): MRHNA, SNTAGT. The V and J ends lost 6 bases and 4 bases, in that order; junction bases with no gene match: 3. This CDR3 is built from 13 residues. The chain's CDR3 is CASRGQGSTEAFF. Written as DNA, the CDR3 is TGTGCCAGCAGAGGACAGGGGAGCACTGAAGCTTTCTTT.

The chain joins TRBV28 to TRBJ2-5, with D perhaps being TRBD1 or TRBD2 (5 bases each). This CDR3 is built from 14 residues. Trimming took off 3 bases at V and 5 bases at J, with 13 bases between the two ends. The germline V gene encodes CDR1 MDHEN and CDR2 SYDVKM. The chain's CDR3 is CASSFPDRGETQYF. The CDR3 coding sequence is TGTGCCAGCAGTTTTCCCGACAGAGGGGAGACCCAGTACTTC. The entire variable domain, with the rest obtained from reference TRBV28 and TRBJ2-5, is as follows: DVKVTQSSRYLVKRTGEKVFLECVQDMDHENMFWYRQDPGLGLRLIYFSYDVKMKEKGDIPEGYSVSREKKERFSLILESASTNQTSMYLCASSFPDRGETQYFGPGTRLLVL.